This TCR beta chain was retrieved from a study of siplizumab effects on memory and regulatory T cells. Study-level points and caveats: Researchers did not confirm the suppressive function of proliferating Tregs from siplizumab cultures. The apparent diversity of naive T cells exceeded that of memory cells, and naive T cells seemed to make a major contribution to the alloresponse. No more than a minor fraction of alloreactive clones could be traced back to unstimulated subsets.

Produced via immunoSEQ multiplex PCR; TCRdb's table is partial and in-frame only. The sample yields over 85,000 clones, roughly 95% seen once. As concerns this clone: Antigen unknown.

Specimen: naive CD4+ T cells sorted from blood. This clonotype was obtained from a human donor in good health.

The CDR3 region is CASSLNQETQYF. CDR3 DNA sequence: TGTGCCAGCAGCTTAAACCAAGAGACCCAGTACTTC. This rearrangement joins TRBV7-2 to TRBJ2-5, with D unresolved. This CDR3 is 12 amino acids long. CDR1 and CDR2 from the germline V gene are SGHTA and FQGNSA. The V end lost 2 bases, the J end lost 0 bases, and 1 base lay between the germline ends. The full variable domain, rest sourced from reference TRBV7-2 and TRBJ2-5, is GAGVSQSPSNKVTEKGKDVELRCDPISGHTALYWYRQSLGQGLEFLIYFQGNSAPDKSGLPSDRFSAERTGGSVSTLTIQRTQQEDSAVYLCASSLNQETQYFGPGTRLLVL.